Detailed here is one T cell receptor (beta chain). Only in-frame clones appear in the TCRdb table, and some are missing; sequencing was by immunoSEQ multiplex PCR. The sample includes about 1,500,000 clones, about 96% of them seen just once. This entry is derived from a study of shared clonotypes between healthy human individuals. Germline V gene data show CDR1 as MGHDK and CDR2 as SYGVNS. CDR3 length: 14 residues. Trimming left V 6 bases short and J 2 bases short, with 14 bases between. The TCR comes from a young man in good health. The rearrangement uses TRBV25-1 and TRBJ2-7; a possible D gene is TRBD1 (6 bases). Sequenced: naive CD4+ T cells sorted from blood. The subset here: CD45RA+ positively selected. This CDR3 reads CASSTGISTYEQYF. The CDR3 coding sequence is TGTGCCAGCAGCACAGGGATCTCGACCTACGAGCAGTACTTC.